The 5 T cell receptor beta chains below come from one sample, sequenced in a study of low-dose radiotherapy and immunotherapy resistance in tumors. Time point noted: after trial treatment. Treatment given: LDRT plus nivolumab, ipilimumab, low-dose cyclophosphamide and aspirin (RACIN trial). First-strand cDNA used TRAV- and TRBV-specific primers, covering alpha and beta chains. PCR amplification of the TCRs was performed with Phusion for 20 PCR cycles, and it relied on a constant-region primer together with a V-primer adapter. In TCRdb, the reads were re-called with MiXCR into one record per CDR3 protein. The sample lists 75,000 to 95,000 distinct CDR3 sequences, under 25% occurring once. The sequencing here drew on PBMCs, taken after low-dose radiotherapy plus immunotherapy. The source of these receptors is a female donor with ovarian cancer.

This clonotype occurred many times. This chain joins TRBV24-1 and TRBJ2-7; the D gene is possibly TRBD1 (6 bases). CDR3 length: 17 amino acids. Per germline, CDR1 KGHDR and CDR2 SFDVKD. Trimming removed 5 bases at V and 0 bases at J, with 19 bases between. The CDR3: CATSGFGDRTNSYEQYF. The CDR3 DNA follows: TGTGCCACCAGTGGTTTCGGAGACAGGACAAACTCCTACGAGCAGTACTTC.

This chain joins TRBV13 and TRBJ1-3, with 7 nucleotides matching TRBD1. The CDR3 spans 14 residues. CDR1 is PRHDT, CDR2 FYEKMQ, per germline (reference sequence). Germline trimming cut 4 bases from V and 2 bases from J; bases unmatched to any gene: 2. CDR3 sequence reads: CASSSQGAGNTIYF. The CDR3 coding sequence is TGTGCCAGCAGCTCTCAGGGGGCTGGAAACACCATATATTTT.

This clonotype was seen many times. This rearrangement joins TRBV6-2 or TRBV6-3 to TRBJ1-1; D is unresolved. Trimming pared 6 bases from V and 5 bases from J, leaving 13 bases between. The CDR3 loop spans 13 amino acids. The germline V gene has CDR1 MNHEY and CDR2 SVGEGT. CDR3 region: CASSYSAGTEAFF. CDR3 DNA: TGTGCCAGCAGCTATTCGGCGGGAACTGAAGCTTTCTTT.

This clonotype was observed at least ten times. The gene calls are TRBV20-1 and TRBJ2-7; the D is unclear. Trimming cost V 6 bases and J 2 bases, with 11 bases left between them. The CDR3 covers 12 residues. Germline CDR1 reads DFQATT; CDR2 reads SNEGSKA (reference sequence). The CDR3 nucleotides are TGCAGTGCGCCGGGTCCAACCTACGAGCAGTACTTC. It is translated as CSAPGPTYEQYF.

Concerning this clonotype itself: A far larger clone is only one base removed, so a read error is likely. This chain links TRBV6-6 with TRBJ2-2; D gene ambiguous. Trimming removed 6 bases at V and 0 bases at J, with 8 bases between. CDR1 is MNHNY, CDR2 SVGAGI, per germline (reference sequence). This CDR3 comprises 14 residues. As DNA, the CDR3 is TGTGCCAGCAGGACGATCACGAACACCGGGGAGCTGTTTTTT. Protein product: CASRTITNTGELFF.